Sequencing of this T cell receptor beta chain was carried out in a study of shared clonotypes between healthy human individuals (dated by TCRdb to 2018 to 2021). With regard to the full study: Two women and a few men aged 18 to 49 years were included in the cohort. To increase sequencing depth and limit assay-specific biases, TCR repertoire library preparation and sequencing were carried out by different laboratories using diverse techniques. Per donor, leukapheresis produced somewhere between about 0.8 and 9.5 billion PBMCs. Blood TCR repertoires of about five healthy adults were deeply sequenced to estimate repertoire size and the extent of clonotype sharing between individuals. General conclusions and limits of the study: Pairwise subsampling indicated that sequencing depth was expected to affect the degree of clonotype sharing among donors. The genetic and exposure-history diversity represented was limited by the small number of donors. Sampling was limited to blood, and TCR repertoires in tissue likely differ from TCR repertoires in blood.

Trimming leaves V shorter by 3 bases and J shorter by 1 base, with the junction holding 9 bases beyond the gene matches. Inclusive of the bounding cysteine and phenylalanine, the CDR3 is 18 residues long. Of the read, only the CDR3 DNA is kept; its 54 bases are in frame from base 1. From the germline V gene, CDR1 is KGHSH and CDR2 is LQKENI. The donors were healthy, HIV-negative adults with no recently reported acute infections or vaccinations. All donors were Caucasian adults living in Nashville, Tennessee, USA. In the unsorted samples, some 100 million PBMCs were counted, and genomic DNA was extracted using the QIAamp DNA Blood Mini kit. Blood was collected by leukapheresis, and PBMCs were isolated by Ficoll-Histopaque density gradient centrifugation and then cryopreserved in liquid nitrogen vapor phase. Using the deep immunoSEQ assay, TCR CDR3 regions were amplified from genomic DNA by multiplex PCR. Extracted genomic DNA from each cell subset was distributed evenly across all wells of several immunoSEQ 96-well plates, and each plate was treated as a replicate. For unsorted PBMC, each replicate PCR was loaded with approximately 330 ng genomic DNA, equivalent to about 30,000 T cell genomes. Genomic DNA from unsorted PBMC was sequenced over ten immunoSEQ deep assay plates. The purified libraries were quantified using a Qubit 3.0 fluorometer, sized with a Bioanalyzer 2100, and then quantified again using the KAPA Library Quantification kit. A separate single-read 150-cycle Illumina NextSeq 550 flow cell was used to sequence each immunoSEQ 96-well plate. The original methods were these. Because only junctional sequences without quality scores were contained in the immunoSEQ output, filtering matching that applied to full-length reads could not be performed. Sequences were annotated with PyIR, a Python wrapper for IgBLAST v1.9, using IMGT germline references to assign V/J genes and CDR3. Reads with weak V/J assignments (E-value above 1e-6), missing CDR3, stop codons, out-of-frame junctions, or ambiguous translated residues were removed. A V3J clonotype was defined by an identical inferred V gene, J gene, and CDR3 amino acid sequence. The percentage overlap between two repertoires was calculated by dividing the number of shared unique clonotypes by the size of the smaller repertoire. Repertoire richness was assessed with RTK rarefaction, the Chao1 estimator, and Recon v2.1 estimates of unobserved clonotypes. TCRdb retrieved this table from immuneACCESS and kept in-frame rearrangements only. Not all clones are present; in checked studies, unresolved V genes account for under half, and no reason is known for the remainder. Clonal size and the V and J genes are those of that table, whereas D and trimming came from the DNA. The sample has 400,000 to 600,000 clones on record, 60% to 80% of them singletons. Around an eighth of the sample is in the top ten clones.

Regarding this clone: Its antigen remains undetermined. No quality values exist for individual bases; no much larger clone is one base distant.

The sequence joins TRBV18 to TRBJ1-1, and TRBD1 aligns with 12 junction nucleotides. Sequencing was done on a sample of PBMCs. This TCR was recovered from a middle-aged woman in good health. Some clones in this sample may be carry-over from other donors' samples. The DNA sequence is TGTGCCAGCTCACCTCGGGACAGGGGGCTTTATGGGAACACTGAAGCTTTCTTT. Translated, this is CASSPRDRGLYGNTEAFF. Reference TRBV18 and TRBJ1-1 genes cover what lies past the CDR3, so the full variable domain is NAGVMQNPRHLVRRRGQEARLRCSPMKGHSHVYWYRQLPEEGLKFMVYLQKENIIDESGMPKERFSAEFPKEGPSILRIQQVVRGDSAAYFCASSPRDRGLYGNTEAFFGQGTRLTVV.